The sequence of this T cell receptor beta chain was determined in a study of CD8+ T cells in alopecia areata. The treatment was: oral pan-JAK inhibitor, 5-10 mg twice daily. Alopecia areata patients provided lesional scalp punch biopsies and peripheral blood, both collected for the study. The sequencing template was cDNA reverse transcribed from extracted RNA. Some clones are missing from TCRdb's copy, which holds only in-frame ones; the method was immunoSEQ multiplex PCR. The table shows over 150,000 clones, with about 60% occurring only once. The length of the CDR3 is 14 residues. Germline V gene lookup returns CDR1 GTSNPN and CDR2 SVGIG (reference sequence). The V end lost 4 bases, the J end lost 1 base, and 13 bases lay between the germline ends.

The genes are TRBV30 and TRBJ1-2; possible D gene TRBD1, 6 bases. The starting material was CD4+ T cells sorted from blood, obtained at week 24, from a patient treated with tofacitinib. This receptor was identified in a human donor with alopecia areata. Here the CDR3 reads CAWTPQGNNYGYTF. The CDR3 region has the DNA TGTGCCTGGACTCCACAGGGTAATAACTATGGCTACACCTTC.